Following are 22 T cell receptor beta chains from one sample sequenced in a study of cytomegalovirus exposure and HLA in healthy donors. PCR was performed using 60 Vbeta and 13 Jbeta primers. This table comes from immunoSEQ multiplex PCR, and its TCRdb copy is limited to in-frame clones, with some not included. The profile shows 100,000 or so clones, about 80% of them singletons. Sequencing was done on a sample of PBMCs. The receptors here all came from a man aged 25 to 45 in good health and CMV-seropositive.

The chain is built from TRBV5-1 and TRBJ1-1; D might be TRBD1 (5 bases). The CDR3 runs 14 residues. V dropped 2 bases and J dropped 0 bases, with 8 bases sitting between them. The germline CDR1 and CDR2 sequences are SGHRS and YFSETQ. The CDR3 sequence is CASSLGHLNTEAFF. Written as DNA, the CDR3 is TGCGCCAGCAGCTTAGGACACTTGAACACTGAAGCTTTCTTT.

This rearrangement joins TRBV9 to TRBJ1-4; tentative D call: TRBD1 (6 bases). V was trimmed by 4 bases and J by 0 bases, leaving 10 bases between them. This CDR3 has 15 amino acids. Germline V gene lookup returns CDR1 SGDLS and CDR2 YYNGEE. CDR3 in DNA: TGTGCCAGCAGCCGGGACACAGCAACTAATGAAAAACTGTTTTTT. Encoded protein: CASSRDTATNEKLFF.

This sequence joins TRBV6-6 and TRBJ2-5, with TRBD2 matching over 12 bases. The CDR3 is made up of 14 amino acids. Germline loops: CDR1 MNHNY, CDR2 SVGAGI (reference sequence). V was pared by 8 bases and J by 5 bases, with 6 bases of the junction left unmatched. Here the CDR3 reads CASGWTSGIETQYF. The CDR3 DNA reads TGTGCCAGCGGCTGGACTAGCGGGATTGAGACCCAGTACTTC.

This clone was picked up one time. The J gene is TRBJ2-2, the V gene TRBV6-5, with D perhaps TRBD1 (5 bases). The ends were cut back, 3 bases at V and 7 bases at J, with 15 bases in the middle. Germline loops: CDR1 MNHEY, CDR2 SVGAGI. The CDR3 has 15 residues. In DNA, the CDR3 is TGTGCCAGCAGTTATAATGCAGGGTGGAACGGGGAGCTGTTTTTT. Translating gives CASSYNAGWNGELFF.

This chain links TRBV5-1 with TRBJ2-1; D might be TRBD1 (6 bases). Trimming removed 4 bases from V and 6 bases from J, with 11 bases in between. This CDR3 is built from 13 residues. Germline CDR1 and CDR2: SGHRS and YFSETQ. The CDR3 reads CASSLQGPNEQFF. CDR3 nucleotide sequence: TGCGCCAGCAGCCTACAGGGCCCCAATGAGCAGTTCTTC.

The chain links TRBV28 to TRBJ1-2; D remains ambiguous. This CDR3 has 14 residues. CDR1 is MDHEN, CDR2 SYDVKM, per germline. V gave up 8 bases and J gave up 1 base, with 14 bases separating them. The CDR3 nucleotides are TGTGCCAGCCACGCTTCTAATAATAACTATGGCTACACCTTC. It is translated as CASHASNNNYGYTF.

The chain joins TRBV7-6 to TRBJ1-3; 7 bases align to TRBD1. After removal of 5 bases from V and 2 bases from J, the junction contained 6 bases not matched to a gene. From germline, CDR1 is SGHVS and CDR2 FNYEAQ. The CDR3 contains 15 residues. The CDR3 bases are TGTGCCAGCAGCCAACAGGGGCCCCCTGGAAACACCATATATTTT. Its translation: CASSQQGPPGNTIYF.

The chain is built from TRBV13 and TRBJ2-5, with 10 bases lining up with TRBD2. Trimming at V came to 5 bases and at J to 2 bases, leaving 5 bases not matched to a gene. CDR3 length: 15 amino acids. CDR1 and CDR2 from the germline V gene are PRHDT and FYEKMQ (reference sequence). CDR3 coding DNA: TGTGCCAGCAGCCGCCGGACTAGCGGACAAGAGACCCAGTACTTC. This translates into CASSRRTSGQETQYF.

The CDR3 protein is CASSHSGTGGTEAFF. The CDR3 bases are TGCGCCAGCAGCCACTCCGGGACAGGGGGCACTGAAGCTTTCTTT. The chain links TRBV4-1 to TRBJ1-1; 11 bases align to TRBD1. V shed 3 bases, J shed 4 bases, and the junction held 4 bases outside the gene matches. The CDR3 length is 15 residues. The germline CDR1 and CDR2 sequences are MGHRA and YSYEKL.

The CDR3 nucleotides are TGCGCCAGCAGCCCCGAACGGGCAGGGGGCTCTTATGGTAACTATGGCTACACCTTC. It translates to CASSPERAGGSYGNYGYTF. J is TRBJ1-2 and V is TRBV4-1; TRBD1 aligns across 8 bases. The V segment lost 4 bases and the J segment 1 base; nucleotides outside the gene matches: 17. Germline CDR1 MGHRA, CDR2 YSYEKL. The CDR3 is made up of 19 amino acids.

The CDR3 bases are TGTGCCAGTACCGGGGACTATCAGCCCCAGCATTTT. Translating it yields CASTGDYQPQHF. This chain connects TRBV19 to TRBJ1-5, with a possible D match to TRBD1 (5 bases). CDR1 is LNHDA and CDR2 is SQIVND in the germline V gene (reference sequence). Trimming pared 7 bases from V and 5 bases from J, leaving 9 bases between. CDR3 length equals 12 residues. The full variable domain, completed using reference TRBV19 and TRBJ1-5, is DGGITQSPKYLFRKEGQNVTLSCEQNLNHDAMYWYRQDPGQGLRLIYYSQIVNDFQKGDIAEGYSVSREKKESFPLTVTSAQKNPTAFYLCASTGDYQPQHFGDGTRLSIL.

The V gene is TRBV10-2, the J gene TRBJ2-7; 13 bases fit TRBD2. The length of the CDR3 is 14 residues. The V and J ends lost 6 bases and 2 bases, in that order; junction bases with no gene match: 1. Germline V gene lookup returns CDR1 WSHSY and CDR2 SAAADI. In nucleotides, the CDR3 is TGCGCCAGCAGGGGACTAGCGGGAACCTACGAGCAGTACTTC. It encodes CASRGLAGTYEQYF.

The chain joins TRBV18 to TRBJ1-2; 8 positions match TRBD1. Germline-derived CDR1 and CDR2 are KGHSH and LQKENI. The V and J ends lost 6 bases and 3 bases, in that order; junction bases with no gene match: 3. The CDR3 has 13 amino acids. The DNA of the CDR3 is TGTGCCAGCTCCGCAGGGGGCGACTATGGCTACACCTTC. This translates into CASSAGGDYGYTF.

The V call is TRBV19, the J call TRBJ1-3, with 7 bases matching TRBD1. Trimming removed 7 bases from V and 0 bases from J; junction bases left unmatched: 12. The CDR3 is made up of 17 amino acids. CDR1 is LNHDA and CDR2 is SQIVND in the germline V gene (reference sequence). This chain's CDR3 is CASTRTGTASSGNTIYF. CDR3 sequence (DNA): TGTGCCAGTACCAGAACGGGGACAGCAAGCTCTGGAAACACCATATATTTT.

The DNA of the CDR3 is TGTGCCAGCAGCCCGGCGGGCCCCTGGGACACCGGGGAGCTGTTTTTT. Encoded protein: CASSPAGPWDTGELFF. The chain carries TRBV7-2 and TRBJ2-2; a weak D match, TRBD2 (5 bases). Germline V gene sequence: CDR1 SGHTA, CDR2 FQGNSA. The CDR3 is 16 residues long. Trimming removed 5 bases from V and 3 bases from J, with 16 bases in between.

The rearrangement joins TRBV4-2 to TRBJ2-1; TRBD1 matches at 7 bases. The CDR3 is 17 amino acids. The junction had 13 bases not matched to a gene; V was cut back by 3 bases and J by 5 bases. The germline V gene encodes CDR1 LGHNA and CDR2 YNFKEQ. The CDR3 is CASSQALEGAVNNEQFF. The DNA for the CDR3 is TGTGCCAGCAGCCAGGCCTTAGAGGGGGCCGTGAACAATGAGCAGTTCTTC.

V is TRBV2 and J is TRBJ2-1; 8 nucleotides align to TRBD2. Trimming at V came to 7 bases and at J to 5 bases, leaving 13 bases not matched to a gene. Germline V gene lookup returns CDR1 SNHLY and CDR2 FYNNEI. This CDR3 is built from 16 residues. The CDR3 reads CASIVPGLVLNNEQFF. The DNA for the CDR3 is TGTGCCAGCATCGTTCCGGGACTAGTCCTTAACAATGAGCAGTTCTTC.

The chain employs TRBV7-2 and TRBJ2-5, with TRBD1 matching 8 bases. The V segment lost 3 bases and the J segment 6 bases; nucleotides outside the gene matches: 6. CDR3 size: 14 residues. The V gene's germline CDR1 is SGHTA and CDR2 FQGNSA. CDR3 coding DNA: TGTGCCAGCAGCTTCGACAGGGGATGGAAGACCCAGTACTTC. It codes for CASSFDRGWKTQYF. Using reference TRBV7-2 and TRBJ2-5 for the parts outside the CDR3, the full variable domain is GAGVSQSPSNKVTEKGKDVELRCDPISGHTALYWYRQSLGQGLEFLIYFQGNSAPDKSGLPSDRFSAERTGGSVSTLTIQRTQQEDSAVYLCASSFDRGWKTQYFGPGTRLLVL.

This clone has only a few counts. CDR3 protein: CASTHPTSGRAPDTQYF. Written as DNA, the CDR3 is TGTGCCAGCACTCACCCCACTAGCGGGAGGGCCCCAGATACGCAGTATTTT. This chain uses TRBV2 with TRBJ2-3; 13 positions match TRBD2. From germline, CDR1 is SNHLY and CDR2 FYNNEI. The CDR3 length is 17 residues. The V and J ends lost 7 bases and 4 bases, in that order; junction bases with no gene match: 11.

This clone appeared a few times. This chain links TRBV6-6 with TRBJ1-2; D not certain. The CDR3 is 15 amino acids. The germline V and J ends were trimmed by 6 bases and 3 bases, with 17 bases remaining between them. Germline loops: CDR1 MNHNY, CDR2 SVGAGI (reference sequence). CDR3: CASSPLPSPYYGYTF. The DNA for the CDR3 is TGTGCCAGCAGCCCACTGCCGTCACCTTACTATGGCTACACCTTC.

The chain combines TRBV9 with TRBJ1-2; D perhaps matches TRBD1 (5 bases). Germline assignment: CDR1 SGDLS and CDR2 YYNGEE. The V end lost 3 bases, the J end lost 7 bases, and 13 bases lay between the germline ends. This CDR3 has 13 residues. The CDR3 bases are TGTGCCAGCAGCGACCGGGGGATCTCTGGCTACACCTTC. Its translation: CASSDRGISGYTF.

This clone came up a few times. V is TRBV27 and J is TRBJ2-5; 9 bases fit TRBD2. Germline assignment: CDR1 MNHEY and CDR2 SMNVEV (reference sequence). The CDR3 consists of 13 residues. V shed 2 bases and J 9 bases; nucleotides not matched to a gene: 4. The CDR3 protein is CASSLAGGQPQYF. The DNA for the CDR3 is TGTGCCAGCAGTTTAGCGGGGGGGCAGCCCCAGTACTTC.